One sample yielded the 11 T cell receptor beta chains listed below, sequenced in a study of memory CD4+ T cells and cytomegalovirus serostatus. The protocol was immunoSEQ multiplex PCR, while the TCRdb copy is restricted to in-frame clones and leaves out a portion. The table lists about 50,000 clones, just under 80% of them singletons. Single viable CD3+CD4+CD8-CD45RO+ cells were sorted as the memory CD4+ T cells. The specimen sequenced was memory CD4+ T cells from blood. These TCRs come from an adult in good health and CMV-seronegative.

The V call is TRBV5-4, the J call TRBJ1-2, with a tentative D call TRBD1 (6 bases). This CDR3 comprises 14 residues. CDR1 SGHNT and CDR2 YYREEE come from the germline V gene (reference sequence). Trimming removed 2 bases from V and 5 bases from J, with 13 bases in between. The CDR3 spells CASSFSGTNYGYTF. The CDR3 DNA sequence: TGTGCCAGCAGCTTTTCCGGGACAAATTATGGCTACACCTTC. Based on the CDR3 plus reference TRBV5-4 and TRBJ1-2, the full variable domain is ETGVTQSPTHLIKTRGQQVTLRCSSQSGHNTVSWYQQALGQGPQFIFQYYREEENGRGNFPPRFSGLQFPNYSSELNVNALELDDSALYLCASSFSGTNYGYTFGSGTRLTVV.

This chain joins TRBV21-1 and TRBJ2-7; TRBD2 is the table's D call, not checked against the DNA. TRBV21-1 is designated a pseudogene. This CDR3 spans 16 amino acids. For the CDR3, the DNA is TGTGCCAGCAGCAAAGAAGGTTACGGACTTTCCTACGAGCAGTACTTC. Residues: CASSKEGYGLSYEQYF.

The chain employs TRBV6-5 and TRBJ2-1; TRBD1 matches 9 bases. In germline, CDR1 is MNHEY, CDR2 SVGAGI. Unmatched junction bases numbered 12, after V lost 2 bases and J lost 13 bases. CDR3 length: 15 amino acids. As DNA, the CDR3 is TGTGCCAGCAGTTACACTTACCCGGGACAGGGAGAACAGTTCTTC. Protein product: CASSYTYPGQGEQFF.

This chain joins TRBV4-1 and TRBJ2-7, with 14 positions matching TRBD2. The length of the CDR3 is 17 residues. V gave up 3 bases and J gave up 6 bases; unmatched junction bases: 10. The germline V gene encodes CDR1 MGHRA and CDR2 YSYEKL. In DNA form, the CDR3 reads TGCGCCAGCAGCCATCCGCGGGTGACTAGCGGGAGGGCCGAGCAGTACTTC. Translating it yields CASSHPRVTSGRAEQYF.

The V gene is TRBV6-6, the J gene TRBJ1-1; TRBD1 might be the D (6 bases). Trimming removed 5 bases at V and 3 bases at J, with 10 bases between. The germline CDR1 and CDR2 sequences are MNHNY and SVGAGI (reference sequence). The CDR3 has 13 amino acids. The CDR3 DNA reads as TGTGCCAGCAGTGATACAGGGTACACTGAAGCTTTCTTT. The encoded protein is CASSDTGYTEAFF.

CDR3 sequence: CSVRTGSTDTQYF. CDR3 DNA: TGCAGCGTGCGGACAGGGAGCACAGATACGCAGTATTTT. The rearrangement joins TRBV29-1 to TRBJ2-3, with 8 bases matching TRBD1. This CDR3 has 13 amino acids. Germline V gene lookup returns CDR1 SQVTM and CDR2 ANQGSEA. V lost 6 bases to trimming and J lost 0 bases; unmatched junction nucleotides: 2.

The chain couples TRBV6-5 to TRBJ1-2; D perhaps matches TRBD1 (5 bases). The CDR3 sequence is 15 residues long. CDR1 is MNHEY, CDR2 SVGAGI, per germline. V was pared by 4 bases and J by 2 bases, with 14 bases between. CDR3 amino acids: CASSSTRVGNYGYTF. The CDR3 DNA sequence: TGTGCCAGCAGTTCCACCAGGGTGGGAAACTATGGCTACACCTTC.

This clone came up once. V usage is TRBV11-2 and J usage is TRBJ2-7; D remains ambiguous. Germline values: CDR1 SGHAT, CDR2 FQNNGV. Trimming took off 3 bases at V and 0 bases at J, with 9 bases between the two ends. The CDR3 is 14 amino acids. The CDR3 DNA reads TGTGCCAGCAGCTTCCCTCCTAGCTCCTACGAGCAGTACTTC. Encoded protein: CASSFPPSSYEQYF.

The CDR3 is CASSPTGAVTGELFF. CDR3 DNA: TGTGCCAGCAGCCCGACAGGGGCGGTCACCGGGGAGCTGTTTTTT. This sequence joins TRBV4-2 and TRBJ2-2; 8 nucleotides agree with TRBD1. CDR1 and CDR2 from the germline V gene are LGHNA and YNFKEQ. The CDR3 covers 15 residues. V lost 4 bases, J lost 4 bases, and 5 bases stayed unmatched.

The chain couples TRBV28 to TRBJ1-2; no clear D. The CDR3 contains 11 residues. V was clipped by 8 bases and J by 4 bases, with 8 bases between them. Germline-derived CDR1 and CDR2 are MDHEN and SYDVKM. CDR3 in DNA: TGTGCCAGCGAGATGAGCTATGGCTACACCTTC. Translating it yields CASEMSYGYTF.

The CDR3 DNA reads as TGCGCCAGCAGCTGGGACAGGACCCCGGATGGCTACACCTTC. Protein product: CASSWDRTPDGYTF. The chain employs TRBV5-1 and TRBJ1-2; TRBD1 matches 8 bases. Germline CDR1 SGHRS, CDR2 YFSETQ. This CDR3 region has 14 residues. V lost 3 bases and J lost 6; bases outside the gene matches: 7.